The 20 T cell receptor beta chains in this list originate from one sample, sequenced in a study of CD8 T cells in ankylosing spondylitis. MiXCR, applied by TCRdb to the 5' RACE reads, yields one record per CDR3 protein. Here the sample spans hundreds of thousands of distinct CDR3 sequences, under 20% being singletons. General study points: Seemingly characteristic of ankylosing spondylitis blood was a TCR beta motif consisting of several highly homologous variants.

For these TCRs, the target antigens are not known. The sequenced sample consisted of blood, either unsorted or a sorted T cell fraction (not recorded which). The receptors come from a male donor with ankylosing spondylitis.

This clonotype has just a few counts. The genes are TRBV24-1 and TRBJ2-2; D remains ambiguous. There are 15 residues in the CDR3. The V and J ends lost 4 bases and 5 bases respectively, with 13 bases between them. The germline gives CDR1 KGHDR, CDR2 SFDVKD. The CDR3 spells CATSDPRKQTGELFF. As DNA, the CDR3 is TGTGCCACCAGTGACCCTCGGAAACAAACCGGGGAGCTGTTTTTT.

Only a few counts were recorded for this clonotype. V usage is TRBV4-3 and J usage is TRBJ2-7; possibly TRBD1 or TRBD2 for D (7 bases each). CDR1 is LGHNA and CDR2 is YSLEER in the germline V gene. CDR3 length: 16 residues. Trimming removed 4 bases from V and 1 base from J, with 17 bases in between. The CDR3 region is CASSRIQGGLSYEQYF. Written as DNA, the CDR3 is TGCGCCAGCAGCCGAATTCAGGGGGGGTTATCCTACGAGCAGTACTTC.

J is TRBJ2-7 and V is TRBV27, with a weak D call TRBD2 (7 bases). Germline V gives CDR1 MNHEY, CDR2 SMNVEV (reference sequence). The CDR3 is 15 amino acids. Trimming left V 0 bases short and J 3 bases short, with 12 bases between. The CDR3 sequence: CASSLSGGGGYEQYF. The CDR3 DNA reads as TGTGCCAGCAGTTTATCGGGAGGGGGGGGCTACGAGCAGTACTTC.

The chain recombines TRBV20-1 with TRBJ1-2; 7 bases line up with TRBD1. This CDR3 is 14 amino acids long. Germline V gene sequence: CDR1 DFQATT, CDR2 SNEGSKA (reference sequence). V shed 1 base and J 5 bases; nucleotides not matched to a gene: 7. The DNA of the CDR3 is TGCAGTGCTAGAGTGCGGACAGGACAATATGGCTACACCTTC. Protein: CSARVRTGQYGYTF.

DNA of the CDR3: TGCGCCAGCAGCTCAACCCCTAGCGGGGGGTTAGTCTACAATGAGCAGTTCTTC. It specifies CASSSTPSGGLVYNEQFF. The rearrangement joins TRBV5-1 to TRBJ2-1; TRBD2 matches at 11 bases. The CDR3 covers 18 residues. Looked up from germline, CDR1 is SGHRS and CDR2 is YFSETQ. V dropped 3 bases and J dropped 3; count of bases not matched to a gene: 11.

The gene calls are TRBV19 and TRBJ1-3, with D perhaps matching TRBD1 (6 bases). Germline CDR1 and CDR2: LNHDA and SQIVND (reference sequence). Between the trimmed V and J ends, which lost 7 bases and 0 bases, there was a span of 22 bases. The CDR3 has 18 residues. CDR3 sequence (DNA): TGTGCCAGTACCGTAGGGTCGGCGACAGGCCTCTCTGGAAACACCATATATTTT. Translated, it gives CASTVGSATGLSGNTIYF.

The chain uses TRBV20-1 and TRBJ1-5; D perhaps matches TRBD1 (6 bases). Deletions cut 7 bases from V and 6 bases from J, with 13 bases between. CDR3 length: 12 residues. Germline assignment: CDR1 DFQATT and CDR2 SNEGSKA (reference sequence). CDR3 loop: CSGQRGTQPQHF. The DNA of the CDR3 is TGCAGTGGACAGAGGGGGACTCAGCCCCAGCATTTT.

This clonotype has more than one count but fewer than ten. The chain carries TRBV9 and TRBJ2-2, with 10 bases fitting TRBD1. This CDR3 region has 16 residues. From germline, CDR1 is SGDLS and CDR2 YYNGEE. Trimming removed 7 bases from V and 4 bases from J; junction bases left unmatched: 10. CDR3 DNA: TGTGCCAGCGGGTTAGGGACAGGGGATGTCACCGGGGAGCTGTTTTTT. Translation: CASGLGTGDVTGELFF.

This clonotype was counted many times. The V gene is TRBV10-3, the J gene TRBJ1-2, with a weak D call TRBD1 (5 bases). Per germline, CDR1 ENHRY and CDR2 SYGVKD. The germline V and J ends were trimmed by 0 bases and 12 bases, with 11 bases remaining between them. This CDR3 spans 12 amino acids. Here the CDR3 reads CAISESGRVNTF. CDR3 nucleotide sequence: TGTGCCATCAGTGAGTCAGGCAGGGTAAACACCTTC.

This clonotype turned up a few times. Here the CDR3 reads CASSPAVGQPNSPLHF. DNA of the CDR3: TGTGCCAGCAGCCCAGCCGTTGGACAACCTAATTCACCCCTCCACTTT. The chain uses TRBV7-2 and TRBJ1-6; tentatively, D is TRBD1 (5 bases). CDR3 size: 16 residues. V dropped 5 bases and J dropped 6 bases, with 17 bases sitting between them. The V gene's germline CDR1 is SGHTA and CDR2 FQGNSA.

This clonotype was picked up a small number of times. The V gene is TRBV20-1, the J gene TRBJ2-4; TRBD1 agrees at 8 bases. The CDR3 runs 14 residues. Germline assignment: CDR1 DFQATT and CDR2 SNEGSKA (reference sequence). V shed 6 bases, J shed 8 bases, and the junction held 12 bases outside the gene matches. In nucleotides, the CDR3 is TGCAGTGCCCAAGGACAGGGCGCCATAGACATTCAGTACTTC. Its protein product is CSAQGQGAIDIQYF.

The chain carries TRBV20-1 and TRBJ1-1; no clear D gene. This CDR3 has 12 residues. In germline, CDR1 is DFQATT, CDR2 SNEGSKA (reference sequence). The CDR3 sequence: CASHNQNTEAFF. CDR3 nucleotides: TGCGCCTCACACAACCAGAACACTGAAGCTTTCTTT.

This clonotype was found a few times. The V gene is TRBV20-1, the J gene TRBJ1-1; D not resolved. Per germline, CDR1 DFQATT and CDR2 SNEGSKA (reference sequence). The CDR3 is 11 amino acids. The V gene lost 3 bases and the J gene lost 7 bases, with 9 bases spanning the gap. CDR3 nucleotides: TGCAGTGCTAGTTGGGAAAGTGAAGCTTTCTTT. Protein product: CSASWESEAFF.

This clonotype was counted between two and nine times. The DNA of the CDR3 is TGCAGTGCTAGAGCTCTCGAGGACAGACCGAACACCGGGGAGCTGTTTTTT. Its protein product is CSARALEDRPNTGELFF. The V and J genes are TRBV20-1 and TRBJ2-2; a possible D gene is TRBD1 (6 bases). This CDR3 region has 17 residues. Between the trimmed V and J ends, which lost 1 base and 0 bases, there was a span of 15 bases. In germline, CDR1 is DFQATT, CDR2 SNEGSKA (reference sequence).

This clonotype was seen a few times. The chain couples TRBV5-1 to TRBJ2-2, with TRBD1 matching over 10 bases. The CDR3 covers 15 residues. Germline values: CDR1 SGHRS, CDR2 YFSETQ. The V segment lost 6 bases and the J segment 6 bases; nucleotides outside the gene matches: 8. The CDR3 reads CASNPGQGSAGELFF. The DNA for the CDR3 is TGCGCCAGCAATCCGGGACAGGGGTCGGCCGGGGAGCTGTTTTTT. Full variable domain (remainder filled in from reference TRBV5-1 and TRBJ2-2): KAGVTQTPRYLIKTRGQQVTLSCSPISGHRSVSWYQQTPGQGLQFLFEYFSETQRNKGNFPGRFSGRQFSNSRSEMNVSTLELGDSALYLCASNPGQGSAGELFFGEGSRLTVL.

The sample holds a few counts of this clonotype. The chain carries TRBV7-9 and TRBJ1-1; a possible D gene is TRBD1 (6 bases). CDR1 SEHNR and CDR2 FQNEAQ come from the germline V gene (reference sequence). V lost 5 bases, J lost 10 bases, and 17 bases lay in between. The CDR3 sequence is 13 residues long. Here the CDR3 reads CASSPLSRGGAFF. CDR3 DNA: TGTGCCAGCAGCCCCCTGTCCCGAGGGGGAGCTTTCTTT. The complete variable domain, with remaining parts taken from reference TRBV7-9 and TRBJ1-1, reads DTGVSQNPRHKITKRGQNVTFRCDPISEHNRLYWYRQTLGQGPEFLTYFQNEAQLEKSRLLSDRFSAERPKGSFSTLEIQRTEQGDSAMYLCASSPLSRGGAFFGQGTRLTVV.

Only a few counts were recorded for this clonotype. This chain links TRBV11-2 with TRBJ1-1; the match to TRBD1 covers 12 bases. CDR1 SGHAT and CDR2 FQNNGV come from the germline V gene. V dropped 5 bases and J dropped 5; count of bases not matched to a gene: 9. The CDR3 length is 16 residues. CDR3 sequence (DNA): TGTGCCAGCAGCCAGGGACAGGGGGCGTCGTGGACTGAAGCTTTCTTT. Translated: CASSQGQGASWTEAFF.

The chain has TRBV9 and TRBJ2-1, with 8 bases fitting TRBD2. Germline V gene sequence: CDR1 SGDLS, CDR2 YYNGEE. This CDR3 region has 17 residues. The V gene end was trimmed by 2 bases and the J gene end by 7 bases; junction bases not matched to a gene: 14. In DNA, the CDR3 is TGTGCCAGCAGCGTTGACGGGAGGGCCTTTTACAAAAATGAGCAGTTCTTC. Its translation is CASSVDGRAFYKNEQFF.

This clonotype was found many times. This chain joins TRBV4-2 and TRBJ2-5; 14 bases are a match to TRBD2. Germline trimming cut 5 bases from V and 4 bases from J; bases unmatched to any gene: 6. The CDR3 covers 16 residues. From germline, CDR1 is LGHNA and CDR2 YNFKEQ. The CDR3 bases are TGTGCCAGCAGCATGACTAGCGGGGGGGCCCGAGAGACCCAGTACTTC. Encoded protein: CASSMTSGGARETQYF.

The chain couples TRBV24-1 to TRBJ2-6; D unclear. CDR1 is KGHDR and CDR2 is SFDVKD in the germline V gene. Trimming shortened V by 5 bases and J by 4 bases, and 5 bases separated the two germline ends. This CDR3 spans 13 amino acids. The CDR3 DNA reads as TGTGCCACCAGTGTGTCCGGGGCCAACGTCCTGACTTTC. Its protein is CATSVSGANVLTF.